Sequencing of this T cell receptor (beta chain) was carried out in a study of blood T cell repertoires in COVID-19. Those who participated ranged in age from roughly 18 to 90 years and resided in roughly 26 US areas. Researchers sorted participants into cohorts using their self-reported clinical history. In the original workflow: Amplified reference gene primers provided the basis for estimating nucleated cell counts. Clones were sequenced by immunoSEQ multiplex PCR, and TCRdb holds only the in-frame ones, with some missing. The V and J calls and clone size were taken over from that table, and D and trimming were inferred from the DNA. The table shows some 130,000 clones, with 83% occurring only once. CDR3 length: 16 residues. The V end lost 1 base, the J end lost 1 base, and 14 bases lay between the germline ends. Germline V CDR1 and CDR2: MDHEN, SYDVKM.

The chain uses TRBV28 and TRBJ2-7, with a tentative D call TRBD1 (5 bases). This sequence was found in a man aged 25 to 40 who had recovered from COVID-19. Sequencing used PBMCs or T cells enriched from blood (not recorded which). The CDR3 DNA reads as TGTGCCAGCAGTTTATTGCAGGGCCACGTTTCCTACGAGCAGTACTTC. It specifies CASSLLQGHVSYEQYF.